The source of this TCR beta chain is a study of blood T cell repertoires in COVID-19. Study background: The study drew acute and convalescent COVID-19 samples from the United States, Italy and Spain.

As processed by the authors: The authors estimated nucleated cell counts from reference gene primer amplification. Generated by immunoSEQ multiplex PCR, the TCRdb table keeps only in-frame clones and is missing some. V and J calls and clone size come straight from that table; D and trimming were deduced from the DNA. The sample has 470,000 or so clones, nearly 90% seen once; the top ten hold about 2.1%. Ages ranged from about 18 to 90 years, with residence in 24 US areas. Participants' own reports of clinical history determined their cohort assignment. Material: PBMCs or T cells enriched from blood (not recorded which). The TCR was taken from a woman younger than 30 with acute COVID-19.

The CDR3 reads CASTEGGIGNTEAFF. The CDR3 bases are TGTGCCAGCACCGAAGGGGGAATTGGGAACACTGAAGCTTTCTTT. The genes are TRBV2 and TRBJ1-1; tentatively, D is TRBD1 (6 bases). Trimming shortened V by 7 bases and J by 1 base, and 16 bases separated the two germline ends. Germline CDR1 is SNHLY and CDR2 is FYNNEI. The CDR3 has 15 residues.